The clone carrying this T cell receptor beta chain has just one count. This entry is derived from a study of shared clonotypes between healthy human individuals. The CDR3 is made up of 16 amino acids. With 1 base clipped from V and 2 bases from J, the junction kept 6 bases outside the gene matches. CDR1 SGHTA and CDR2 FQGNSA come from the germline V gene. The repertoire was sequenced with immunoSEQ multiplex PCR; TCRdb's copy has only in-frame clones and lacks some. The sample shows approximately 1.9 million clones, about 93% of them seen only once. As defined, naive CD8 cells were CD45RO-negative and positively selected for CCR7, with terminally differentiated effector memory CD45RA+ cells excluded.

This receptor was identified in a man between 18 and 35 years old in good health. Some clones in this sample may be carry-over from other donors' samples. The chain recombines TRBV7-2 with TRBJ2-5; 8 nucleotides agree with TRBD2. Sequenced material: naive CD8+ T cells from PBMCs. CDR3 nucleotides: TGTGCCAGCAGCTTAGAGTGGGTAGCGGGGCAAGAGACCCAGTACTTC. Translating gives CASSLEWVAGQETQYF.